A selection of T cell receptor beta chains follows, all from one sample in a study of blood T cell repertoires in COVID-19. TCRdb's table, derived via immunoSEQ multiplex PCR, lists solely in-frame clones and lacks some. The data hold some 86,000 clones, with approximately 83% observed a single time. The specimen sequenced was peripheral blood. These receptor sequences come from a woman older than 75 with active or convalescent COVID-19. CDR3s include the opening cysteine and the closing phenylalanine or tryptophan. The D gene is left open where the match is weak. Not all rows give a size; the values are once, few, many and, for expanded clones, a class.

j_call d_call clone_size v_call cdr3_aa cdr3_nt
TRBJ2-1 TRBD1 - TRBV7-3 CASSPITGGSYNEQFF TGTGCCAGCAGCCCGATAACAGGGGGGTCCTACAATGAGCAGTTCTTC
TRBJ2-5 - - TRBV28 CASSNTGQETQYF TGTGCCAGCAGTAATACAGGACAAGAGACCCAGTACTTC
TRBJ2-7 TRBD2 - TRBV10-3 CAISAGGPYEQYF TGTGCCATCTCCGCGGGGGGGCCCTACGAGCAGTACTTC
TRBJ1-2 - - TRBV2 CASSLTGLSAYGYTF TGTGCCAGCAGTCTCACGGGACTTTCCGCCTATGGCTACACCTTC
TRBJ1-5 - - TRBV11-2 CASSLTGKAQPQHF TGTGCCAGCAGCTTAACGGGGAAAGCTCAGCCCCAGCATTTT
TRBJ1-4 TRBD1 - TRBV4-3 CASSQGDRDHQKLFF TGCGCCAGCAGCCAAGGGGACAGGGATCATCAAAAACTGTTTTTT
TRBJ2-7 - - TRBV28 CASSTYEQYF TGTGCCAGCAGTACTTACGAGCAGTACTTC
TRBJ2-7 - - TRBV5-1 CASSPGAITYEQYF TGCGCCAGCAGCCCGGGAGCGATTACCTACGAGCAGTACTTC
TRBJ2-7 - - TRBV6-5 CASSRTAGEQYF TGTGCCAGCAGCAGAACGGCGGGCGAGCAGTACTTC
TRBJ1-2 TRBD1 - TRBV24-1 CATSDDSTGGIYGYTF TGTGCCACCAGTGATGACAGTACAGGGGGTATATATGGCTACACCTTC
TRBJ2-4 TRBD1 once TRBV5-6 CASSFGTGGWGDIQYF TGTGCCAGCAGCTTCGGGACAGGGGGCTGGGGGGACATTCAGTACTTC
TRBJ2-7 - - TRBV28 CASSFRGTHQYF TGTGCCAGCAGTTTTAGGGGGACCCATCAGTACTTC
TRBJ1-2 TRBD1 - TRBV24-1 CATSDVQTGGHYGYTF TGTGCCACCAGTGATGTACAGACAGGGGGCCACTATGGCTACACCTTC
TRBJ1-1 - - TRBV4-2 CASSPEPARVAAEAFF TGTGCCAGCAGCCCCGAACCCGCCAGGGTAGCAGCTGAAGCTTTCTTT
TRBJ2-7 - - TRBV28 CASSLLEGKRSYEQYF TGTGCCAGCAGTTTATTGGAGGGGAAAAGGTCCTACGAGCAGTACTTC
TRBJ2-3 TRBD2 - TRBV6-5 CASRDSGRGTDTQYF TGTGCCAGCAGGGATAGCGGGAGGGGCACAGATACGCAGTATTTT
TRBJ1-2 TRBD1 - TRBV2 CASREQGAGYGYTF TGTGCCAGCAGGGAACAGGGGGCAGGCTATGGCTACACCTTC
TRBJ2-3 TRBD2 - TRBV5-4 CASSPGLAGGEDTQYF TGTGCCAGCAGCCCTGGACTAGCGGGAGGTGAAGATACGCAGTATTTT
TRBJ2-3 TRBD2 - TRBV11-1 CASSLDGGVTDTQYF TGTGCCAGCAGCTTAGATGGGGGGGTCACAGATACGCAGTATTTT
TRBJ2-2 - - TRBV19 CASSLSYIPGELFF TGTGCCAGTAGCTTGAGCTATATCCCCGGGGAGCTGTTTTTT
TRBJ2-2 TRBD2 - TRBV7-2 CASSPQSGDTGELFF TGTGCCAGCAGCCCCCAAAGCGGGGACACCGGGGAGCTGTTTTTT
TRBJ1-2 TRBD1 - TRBV11-2 CASSPGTDGYTF TGTGCCAGCAGCCCCGGGACAGATGGCTACACCTTC
TRBJ1-1 TRBD1 - TRBV25-1 CASSDLLDRDTEAFF TGTGCCAGCAGTGACCTCTTGGACAGGGACACTGAAGCTTTCTTT
TRBJ1-4 TRBD1 - TRBV6-1 CASSEAGTVATNEKLFF TGTGCCAGCAGTGAAGCTGGGACAGTTGCAACTAATGAAAAACTGTTTTTT
TRBJ2-2 - - TRBV11-2 CASILDRVRAGELFF -
TRBJ1-1 - - TRBV20-1 CSASRGFGNTEAFF TGCAGTGCTAGTAGGGGTTTCGGAAACACTGAAGCTTTCTTT
TRBJ2-2 - - TRBV15 CATSRGDTGELFF TGTGCCACCAGCAGAGGCGATACCGGGGAGCTGTTTTTT
TRBJ2-7 TRBD2 few TRBV24-1 CATSDSKGLAAYEQYF TGTGCCACCAGTGATTCAAAGGGACTAGCTGCCTACGAGCAGTACTTC
TRBJ1-2 - - TRBV24-1 CATSDQQNYGYTF TGTGCCACCAGTGATCAACAGAACTATGGCTACACCTTC
TRBJ1-6 TRBD1 - TRBV28 CASWTGLLSPLHF TGTGCCAGCTGGACAGGGTTGTTGTCACCCCTCCACTTT
TRBJ1-2 TRBD1 - TRBV7-2 CASRTGLSNYGYTF TGTGCCAGCAGGACAGGGCTTTCTAACTATGGCTACACCTTC
TRBJ2-7 TRBD2 - TRBV5-1 CASSLAEAGPYEQYF TGCGCCAGCAGCTTGGCCGAAGCGGGGCCCTACGAGCAGTACTTC
TRBJ2-5 TRBD2 - TRBV3-1/TRBV3-2 CASGGLATETQYF TGTGCCAGCGGGGGACTAGCGACAGAGACCCAGTACTTC
TRBJ1-5 - - TRBV19 CASSTPGGNQPQHF TGTGCCAGTAGTACCCCAGGGGGCAATCAGCCCCAGCATTTT
TRBJ1-6 - once TRBV6-5 CASRRTVLNSPLHF TGTGCCAGCAGGCGGACAGTGCTAAATTCACCCCTCCACTTT